This record concerns one T cell receptor beta chain sequence. Its matching antigen is unknown. Molecular barcoding with unique molecular identifiers was used for the TCRbeta library. TCRdb re-called the PCR reads through MiXCR, storing one row per CDR3 protein. The sample gives approximately 800,000 distinct CDR3 sequences, under 20% of which show up once; around 5.3% is in the top ten. Deletions cut 5 bases from V and 11 bases from J, with 12 bases between. CDR1 is SQVTM and CDR2 is ANQGSEA in the germline V gene. The CDR3 covers 11 residues. The entry originates in a study of T-cell reconstitution after alpha-beta-depleted transplantation in children. Study observations and caveats: One year post-transplant, T-cell counts and diversity were largely derived from T cells produced anew.

The V call is TRBV29-1, the J call TRBJ1-4; unclear D gene. This receptor was taken from a male patient younger than 18 who had a stem cell transplant for acute lymphoblastic leukemia, so the T cells may come from the graft donor. The source material was PBMCs, mostly from graft donor cells, sampled 360 days after TCRalphabeta/CD19-depleted stem cell transplant. In DNA form, the CDR3 reads TGCAGCGTTTTCGGAAAGGGTAAACTGTTTTTT. It codes for CSVFGKGKLFF.